This is a list of T cell receptor beta chains from one sample in a study of shared clonotypes between healthy human individuals. Produced via immunoSEQ multiplex PCR; TCRdb's table is partial and in-frame only. The repertoire includes fewer than 1 million clones, about 96% of them detected once, and less than 0.3% sits in the top ten. What was sequenced was naive CD8+ T cells sorted from blood. The receptor set was obtained from a man younger than 45 in good health. CDR3s include the opening cysteine and the closing phenylalanine or tryptophan. The order of the fields is clone size, J gene, V gene, D gene, CDR3 DNA, CDR3 protein. A D gene is named only where the DNA matches it firmly. Some rows have no size entry. The others give once, few or many, or a class for an expanded clone.

.	TRBJ2-7	TRBV9	TRBD2	TGTGCCAGCAGCGTAGGGACTAGCGACTCCTACGAGCAGTACTTC	CASSVGTSDSYEQYF
.	TRBJ2-7	TRBV6-1	.	TGTGCCAGCAGTGAGATGGGGCCTCCGGCCCCTTACGAGCAGTACTTC	CASSEMGPPAPYEQYF
.	TRBJ2-7	TRBV7-9	TRBD1	TGTGCCAGCAGCTTGGCCGGGACAGCATACTACGAGCAGTACTTC	CASSLAGTAYYEQYF
.	TRBJ2-1	TRBV6-6	.	TGTGCCAGCAGTTACCTAGCGGGACAGGATGAGCAGTTCTTC	CASSYLAGQDEQFF
.	TRBJ1-4	TRBV28	.	TGTGCCAGCAGACCAGGGGAAAGGGAGGAAAAACTGTTTTTT	CASRPGEREEKLFF
.	TRBJ1-1	TRBV30	.	TGTGCCTGGAGGGGCCGATGGAACACTGAAGCTTTCTTT	CAWRGRWNTEAFF
.	TRBJ2-3	TRBV7-9	TRBD2	TGTGCCAGCAGCCCGGAGATAGGACTAGCGGGAGAGGAGGCAGATACGCAGTATTTT	CASSPEIGLAGEEADTQYF
.	TRBJ2-7	TRBV29-1	TRBD2	TGCAGCGTTGAAGAGGCGGGAGTTTCCTACGAGCAGTACTTC	CSVEEAGVSYEQYF
.	TRBJ1-2	TRBV7-2	.	TGTGCCAGCAGCTTATATTCAGGAAACACGATCTATGGCTACACCTTC	CASSLYSGNTIYGYTF
.	TRBJ1-4	TRBV7-6	.	TGTGCCAGCAGCTACGGCCCGGAGTGGGATTTGTTTTTT	CASSYGPEWDLFF
.	TRBJ1-2	TRBV4-1	TRBD1	TGCGCCAGCAGCTTCCGACAGGGGCATGAGTATGGCTACACCTTC	CASSFRQGHEYGYTF
.	TRBJ2-1	TRBV5-6	TRBD1	TGTGCCAGCAGCTTAAGACAGGGGAGAATTTCCTACAATGAGCAGTTCTTC	CASSLRQGRISYNEQFF
once	TRBJ1-2	TRBV4-3	.	TGCGCCAGCAGCCAAACGATGACAGGACTCAACTATGGCTACACCTTC	CASSQTMTGLNYGYTF
.	TRBJ2-7	TRBV4-1	.	TGCGCCAGCAGCCAGGTACGCGGGGAGCAGTACTTC	CASSQVRGEQYF
.	TRBJ2-7	TRBV19	TRBD2	TGTGCCAGTAGTACTAGCGGGGGGAACGAGCAGTACTTC	CASSTSGGNEQYF
.	TRBJ2-1	TRBV7-9	.	TGTGCCAGCAGTAGAGGTGAGCAGTTCTTC	CASSRGEQFF
.	TRBJ2-7	TRBV7-9	.	TGTGCCAGCAGCCCTGGGGGGCCCACCTACGAGCAGTACTTC	CASSPGGPTYEQYF
.	TRBJ1-1	TRBV5-1	TRBD1	TGCGCCAGCAGCTTGGCTGAGGGGGCGAGGACTGAAGCTTTCTTT	CASSLAEGARTEAFF
.	TRBJ2-2	TRBV28	.	TGTGCCAGCAGTCCCCCAAACACCGGGGAGCTGTTTTTT	CASSPPNTGELFF
.	TRBJ2-7	TRBV4-2	TRBD2	TGTGCCAGCAGCCAAGATCATAGTCTAGCGGGAGTGGAGCAGTACTTC	CASSQDHSLAGVEQYF
.	TRBJ2-1	TRBV2	.	TGTGCCAGCAGGTCTGACAGTAACAATGAGCAGTTCTTC	CASRSDSNNEQFF
.	TRBJ2-5	TRBV27	.	TGTGCCAGCAGACCCATAAAGGCGGATCTCCAAGAGACCCAGTACTTC	CASRPIKADLQETQYF
once	TRBJ2-7	TRBV28	TRBD2	TGTGCCAGCAGTTCTAGCGGGAGCGTCTACGAGCAGTACTTC	CASSSSGSVYEQYF
once	TRBJ2-7	TRBV28	TRBD1	TGTGCCAGCAGTTTTAAGGTGGGACAGGGAACCTCCGAGCAGTACTTC	CASSFKVGQGTSEQYF
.	TRBJ2-7	TRBV7-7	TRBD2	TGTGCCAGCAGCTTAAACGCGGGAGTTGGCTACGAGCAGTACTTC	CASSLNAGVGYEQYF
.	TRBJ2-1	TRBV21-1	.	TGTGCCTGTTACGAGTTTGGGCAGGAGAGCTCCTACAATGAGCAGTTCTTC	CACYEFGQESSYNEQFF
once	TRBJ1-5	TRBV27	.	TGTGCCAGCAGTTTAATAGCTGGGAATCAGCCCCAGCATTTT	CASSLIAGNQPQHF
.	TRBJ2-3	TRBV7-2	TRBD2	TGTGCCAGCAGCTCGCCCCCCGGACTAGCGGGAGCAGATACGCAGTATTTT	CASSSPPGLAGADTQYF
.	TRBJ2-2	TRBV7-9	.	TGTGCCAGCAGCCAGGGACAGAACACCGGGGAGCTGTTTTTT	CASSQGQNTGELFF
.	TRBJ2-1	TRBV9	TRBD2	TGTGCCAGCAGCCCTCGACTAGCGGAGTACAATGAGCAGTTCTTC	CASSPRLAEYNEQFF
.	TRBJ2-7	TRBV28	TRBD1	TGTGCCAGCAGTCCCGACCCGACAGGGTGGATCTACGAGCAGTACTTC	CASSPDPTGWIYEQYF
.	TRBJ2-3	TRBV7-9	.	TGTGCCAGCAGCTTCGAGGACCTGTCTTTT	CASSFEDLSF
.	TRBJ2-7	TRBV11-3	TRBD1	TGTGCCAGCTCACCGAGGGACAGCTCCTACGAGCAGTACTTC	CASSPRDSSYEQYF
.	TRBJ2-7	TRBV29-1	.	TGCAGCGTGCGGTACAGGGCCCAAACGGGCGAGCAGTACTTC	CSVRYRAQTGEQYF
.	TRBJ2-5	TRBV14	TRBD1	TGTGCCAGCAGCCAAGTGCCGGTGGGAGCCAGGGGGCTTCAAGAGACCCAGTACTTC	CASSQVPVGARGLQETQYF
.	TRBJ1-1	TRBV7-2	.	TGTGCCAGCAGCTTACTGGTTGGGCTGAACACTGAAGCTTTCTTT	CASSLLVGLNTEAFF
.	TRBJ2-7	TRBV7-3	.	TGTGCCAGCAGCCCCGGAGACAGCTACGAGCAGTACTTC	CASSPGDSYEQYF